Sequencing of this TCR beta chain was carried out in a study of blood T cells in healthy people across ages. The study's findings and limits: One million T cells yielded diversity estimates that were considered underestimates. A strong correlation between TCR beta diversity and naive T cell percentage was seen. Because sorting was not performed, PBMCs prevented conclusive naive versus antigen-experienced comparison.

CDR1 MNHEY and CDR2 SVGEGT come from the germline V gene. CDR3 length: 15 amino acids. V was clipped by 4 bases and J by 0 bases, with 12 bases between them. Primed by a sample-barcoded 5' primer and a J-beta primer mix, a second PCR proceeded for 7 to 11 cycles. A 12-random-nucleotide template-switch adaptor tagged each cDNA molecule. TCRdb ran MiXCR on the 5' RACE reads and lists one entry per CDR3 protein. The top ten clones hold 20% to 25% of a sample with about 730,000 distinct CDR3 sequences, about 42% of them seen once. Note on this clonotype: Its antigen is unknown.

The chain carries TRBV6-2 or TRBV6-3 and TRBJ1-1; D perhaps matches TRBD1 (6 bases). The sequenced material came from blood. The TCR was taken from an older woman in good health. CDR3 sequence: CASSFPTGVNTEAFF. CDR3 bases: TGTGCCAGCAGTTTCCCGACAGGCGTGAACACTGAAGCTTTCTTT.